These 18 T cell receptor beta chains were sequenced from one sample in a study of beta chain features in type 1 diabetes. Reverse transcribing all isolated RNA meant expressed TCRB transcripts were sequenced. Sequencing used immunoSEQ multiplex PCR; TCRdb keeps in-frame clones, though not all of them. The table has 450,000 to 550,000 clones, 25% to 35% seen once. Sequenced sample: naive CD4+ T cells from blood. The source of these receptors is a man between 18 and 29 years old in good health.

The chain employs TRBV29-1 and TRBJ2-1; 14 bases align to TRBD2. The germline gives CDR1 SQVTM, CDR2 ANQGSEA. J gave up 5 bases and V 4 bases, and 13 bases lay outside the gene matches. The CDR3 has 18 residues. CDR3 in DNA: TGCAGCGTTGTGTTGACTAGCGGGAGGGCCAAGCGCGACAATGAGCAGTTCTTC. It specifies CSVVLTSGRAKRDNEQFF.

The chain couples TRBV11-3 to TRBJ2-7; 8 nucleotides agree with TRBD1. V shed 8 bases and J 1 base; nucleotides not matched to a gene: 4. Germline V gives CDR1 SGHNT, CDR2 YENEEA. The CDR3 totals 13 residues. CDR3: CASGQGASYEQYF. The CDR3 DNA sequence: TGTGCCAGCGGTCAGGGGGCTTCCTACGAGCAGTACTTC. The whole variable domain, filled in from reference TRBV11-3 and TRBJ2-7, reads EAGVVQSPRYKIIEKKQPVAFWCNPISGHNTLYWYLQNLGQGPELLIRYENEEAVDDSQLPKDRFSAERLKGVDSTLKIQPAELGDSAVYLCASGQGASYEQYFGPGTRLTVT.

The chain combines TRBV2 with TRBJ1-1; D is perhaps TRBD1 (5 bases). This CDR3 is 16 amino acids long. CDR1 is SNHLY and CDR2 is FYNNEI in the germline V gene. Trimming left V 4 bases short and J 1 base short, with 16 bases between. CDR3 nucleotides: TGTGCCAGCAGTGTTCTGAGGGGTACCCCGAACACTGAAGCTTTCTTT. It specifies CASSVLRGTPNTEAFF.

This chain links TRBV30 with TRBJ2-1, with D perhaps given as TRBD1 or TRBD2 (5 bases each). Looked up from germline, CDR1 is GTSNPN and CDR2 is SVGIG (reference sequence). V was clipped by 2 bases and J by 8 bases, with 16 bases between them. This CDR3 has 14 amino acids. DNA for the CDR3: TGTGCCTGGAGTCCGGGACCGCCTTCGGATGAGCAGTTCTTC. Residues: CAWSPGPPSDEQFF.

The genes are TRBV7-3 and TRBJ2-4; perhaps D is TRBD1 or TRBD2 (5 bases each). With 5 bases removed from V and 6 bases from J, the gap between germline ends came to 14 bases. CDR1 is SGHTA and CDR2 is FQGTGA in the germline V gene. This CDR3 region has 14 residues. The CDR3 DNA reads TGTGCCAGCAGCCCCGTGGGGGACGGAAACATTCAGTACTTC. It encodes CASSPVGDGNIQYF.

The genes are TRBV7-9 and TRBJ2-3; D might be TRBD1 or TRBD2, each matching 5 bases. Trimming removed 3 bases from V and 6 bases from J, with 16 bases in between. Germline loops: CDR1 SEHNR, CDR2 FQNEAQ (reference sequence). CDR3 length equals 15 residues. The CDR3 DNA reads TGTGCCAGCAGCTTCTCCGGGACCTCCGGGGATACGCAGTATTTT. Its protein is CASSFSGTSGDTQYF. Together with reference TRBV7-9 and TRBJ2-3, the CDR3 gives the full variable domain: DTGVSQNPRHKITKRGQNVTFRCDPISEHNRLYWYRQTLGQGPEFLTYFQNEAQLEKSRLLSDRFSAERPKGSFSTLEIQRTEQGDSAMYLCASSFSGTSGDTQYFGPGTRLTVL.

This clone was observed a handful of times. The rearrangement links TRBV29-1 to TRBJ2-7; D is unclear. Trimming pared 4 bases from V and 3 bases from J, leaving 13 bases between. Germline loops: CDR1 SQVTM, CDR2 ANQGSEA. This CDR3 is built from 13 residues. As DNA, the CDR3 is TGCAGCGTTGCAGCCCGAGGTGGCTACGAGCAGTACTTC. It specifies CSVAARGGYEQYF.

The V and J genes are TRBV7-2 and TRBJ2-1, with a possible D match to TRBD2 (5 bases). This CDR3 has 14 amino acids. CDR1 is SGHTA, CDR2 FQGNSA, per germline. Trimming removed 3 bases from V and 5 bases from J, with 11 bases in between. The CDR3 region is CASSFTREHNEQFF. The CDR3, as DNA: TGTGCCAGCAGCTTCACTAGAGAGCACAATGAGCAGTTCTTC.

The J gene is TRBJ1-2, the V gene TRBV7-2, with D possibly being TRBD1 (6 bases). This CDR3 has 14 residues. The germline V and J ends were trimmed by 4 bases and 0 bases, with 9 bases remaining between them. Germline CDR1 is SGHTA and CDR2 is FQGNSA. As DNA, the CDR3 is TGTGCCAGCAGCTCAGGGGTAGCTAACTATGGCTACACCTTC. This codes for CASSSGVANYGYTF.

This clone was seen a few times. The rearrangement links TRBV29-1 to TRBJ2-4; TRBD2 aligns across 7 bases. Germline trimming cut 6 bases from V and 1 base from J; bases unmatched to any gene: 3. Germline V gives CDR1 SQVTM, CDR2 ANQGSEA. CDR3 size: 13 residues. Here the CDR3 reads CSVRGDAKNIQYF. The CDR3 DNA is TGCAGCGTCCGGGGGGACGCCAAAAACATTCAGTACTTC. Based on the CDR3 plus reference TRBV29-1 and TRBJ2-4, the full variable domain is SAVISQKPSRDICQRGTSLTIQCQVDSQVTMMFWYRQQPGQSLTLIATANQGSEATYESGFVIDKFPISRPNLTFSTLTVSNMSPEDSSIYLCSVRGDAKNIQYFGAGTRLSVL.

This clone showed up just once. The chain has TRBV7-9 and TRBJ2-5; D is unclear. The germline V gene has CDR1 SEHNR and CDR2 FQNEAQ (reference sequence). This CDR3 is built from 15 residues. With 5 bases removed from V and 4 bases from J, the gap between germline ends came to 17 bases. As DNA, the CDR3 is TGTGCCAGCAGCGGGCACCGGGCTGTAGGAGAGACCCAGTACTTC. Protein product: CASSGHRAVGETQYF.

This chain links TRBV7-9 with TRBJ2-3; maybe TRBD2 (5 bases). The CDR3 loop spans 14 amino acids. Trimming removed 5 bases from V and 2 bases from J, with 11 bases in between. CDR1 and CDR2 (germline): SEHNR, FQNEAQ (reference sequence). This chain's CDR3 is CASSPPGNTDTQYF. The CDR3 region has the DNA TGTGCCAGCAGCCCGCCGGGGAACACAGATACGCAGTATTTT.

The chain combines TRBV30 with TRBJ2-6; D is unclear. This CDR3 spans 15 amino acids. V lost 3 bases, J lost 2 bases, and 11 bases lay in between. Germline CDR1 and CDR2: GTSNPN and SVGIG (reference sequence). This CDR3 is CAWSARAAGANVLTF. CDR3 sequence (DNA): TGTGCCTGGAGCGCTAGGGCAGCTGGGGCCAACGTCCTGACTTTC.

The chain joins TRBV7-9 to TRBJ1-1; D is unclear. Trimming pared 5 bases from V and 0 bases from J, leaving 7 bases between. CDR3 length: 13 residues. The germline V gene encodes CDR1 SEHNR and CDR2 FQNEAQ (reference sequence). CDR3 DNA: TGTGCCAGCAGCCACACAGTGAACACTGAAGCTTTCTTT. Protein: CASSHTVNTEAFF.

Concerning this clone itself: Distinct nucleotide sequences in the sample also encode this CDR3. The rearrangement uses TRBV7-2 and TRBJ2-1; 9 nucleotides match TRBD1. CDR3 length: 15 residues. The V segment lost 5 bases and the J segment 4 bases; nucleotides outside the gene matches: 6. The germline gives CDR1 SGHTA, CDR2 FQGNSA. Written as DNA, the CDR3 is TGTGCCAGCAGCCTGGACAGGGGTTCATACAATGAGCAGTTCTTC. Protein product: CASSLDRGSYNEQFF.

This clone showed up just a few times. The chain joins TRBV7-2 to TRBJ2-3; D gene uncertain. Germline V lookup: CDR1 SGHTA, CDR2 FQGNSA. The CDR3 runs 12 residues. The V gene lost 2 bases and the J gene lost 6 bases, with 6 bases spanning the gap. The chain's CDR3 is CASSLLGDTQYF. For the CDR3, the DNA is TGTGCCAGCAGCTTATTGGGGGATACGCAGTATTTT.

This clone was seen a few times. The gene calls are TRBV10-2 and TRBJ2-1; D call uncertain. The germline V and J ends were trimmed by 4 bases and 4 bases, with 5 bases remaining between them. Germline V lookup: CDR1 WSHSY, CDR2 SAAADI. The CDR3 is 12 amino acids. CDR3 loop: CASSGPYNEQFF. The CDR3 DNA follows: TGCGCCAGCAGTGGCCCTTACAATGAGCAGTTCTTC.

The sample holds a few counts of this clone. A junction boundary mismatches the germline segment, possibly from a read error. In DNA, the CDR3 is TGTGCCCGGAGAAAGCTAGGGACGGGATTGTATACGCAGTATTTT. It specifies CARRKLGTGLYTQYF. The chain recombines TRBV30 with TRBJ2-3; D could derive from TRBD1 or TRBD2 (5 bases each). The length of the CDR3 is 15 residues. Germline V gene data show CDR1 as GTSNPN and CDR2 as SVGIG (reference sequence).